This record covers a single TCR beta chain. Its antigen is undetermined. The sample originates from a study of shared clonotypes between healthy human individuals. Findings and limits, study-wide: As a rule, naive subsets had a larger estimated richness than memory subsets. Represented diversity (both genetic and exposure-history) was limited by the small number of donors.

CD4+ cells underwent separation, giving CD45RA+ naive and CD45RA-negative memory subsets. Here immunoSEQ multiplex PCR was the method, and the copy in TCRdb shows in-frame clones only, minus some. The top ten hold 0.39% of the sample, which has 2 million to 2.5 million clones, over 85% seen once. The source material was naive CD4+ T cells from PBMCs. Specified subset: CD45RA+ positively selected. The TCR was taken from a man aged 18-30 years in good health. Some clones in this sample may be carry-over from other donors' samples.

The CDR3 protein is CASQKGSGGSSTDTQYF. CDR3 sequence (DNA): TGCGCCAGCCAAAAGGGTAGCGGGGGCTCCTCCACAGATACGCAGTATTTT. J is TRBJ2-3 and V is TRBV4-1, with TRBD2 matching over 9 bases. This CDR3 region has 17 residues. The V gene end was trimmed by 8 bases and the J gene end by 2 bases; junction bases not matched to a gene: 14. Germline CDR1 is MGHRA and CDR2 is YSYEKL.